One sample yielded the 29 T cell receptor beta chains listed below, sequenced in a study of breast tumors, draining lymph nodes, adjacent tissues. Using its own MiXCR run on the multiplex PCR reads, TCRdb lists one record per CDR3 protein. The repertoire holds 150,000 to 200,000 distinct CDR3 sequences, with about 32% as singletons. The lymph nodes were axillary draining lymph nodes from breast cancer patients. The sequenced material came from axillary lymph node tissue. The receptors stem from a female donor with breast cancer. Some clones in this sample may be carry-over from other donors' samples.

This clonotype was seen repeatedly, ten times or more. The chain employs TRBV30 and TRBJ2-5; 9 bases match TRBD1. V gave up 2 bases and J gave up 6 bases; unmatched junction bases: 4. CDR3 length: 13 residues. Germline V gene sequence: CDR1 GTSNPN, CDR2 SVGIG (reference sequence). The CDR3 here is CAWSTGGSQTQYF. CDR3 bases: TGTGCCTGGAGTACAGGGGGCTCTCAGACCCAGTACTTC.

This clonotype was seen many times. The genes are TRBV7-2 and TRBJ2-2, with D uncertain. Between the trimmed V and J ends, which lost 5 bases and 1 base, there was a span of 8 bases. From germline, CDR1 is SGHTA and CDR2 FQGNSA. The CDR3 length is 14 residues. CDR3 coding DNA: TGTGCCAGCAGCCCCCTAGTGAACACCGGGGAGCTGTTTTTT. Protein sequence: CASSPLVNTGELFF. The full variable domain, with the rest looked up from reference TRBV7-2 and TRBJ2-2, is GAGVSQSPSNKVTEKGKDVELRCDPISGHTALYWYRQSLGQGLEFLIYFQGNSAPDKSGLPSDRFSAERTGGSVSTLTIQRTQQEDSAVYLCASSPLVNTGELFFGEGSRLTVL.

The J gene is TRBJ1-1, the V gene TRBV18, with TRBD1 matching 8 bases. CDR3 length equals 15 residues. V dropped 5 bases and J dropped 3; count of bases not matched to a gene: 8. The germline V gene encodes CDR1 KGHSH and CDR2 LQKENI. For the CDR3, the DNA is TGTGCCAGCTCAACCGGACAGGGTGTTGACACTGAAGCTTTCTTT. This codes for CASSTGQGVDTEAFF.

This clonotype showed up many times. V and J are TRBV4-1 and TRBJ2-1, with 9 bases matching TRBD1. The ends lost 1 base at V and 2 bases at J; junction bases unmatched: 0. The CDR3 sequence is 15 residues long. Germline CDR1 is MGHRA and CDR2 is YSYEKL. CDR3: CASSQGQGAYNEQFF. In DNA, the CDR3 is TGCGCCAGCAGCCAAGGACAGGGGGCCTACAATGAGCAGTTCTTC.

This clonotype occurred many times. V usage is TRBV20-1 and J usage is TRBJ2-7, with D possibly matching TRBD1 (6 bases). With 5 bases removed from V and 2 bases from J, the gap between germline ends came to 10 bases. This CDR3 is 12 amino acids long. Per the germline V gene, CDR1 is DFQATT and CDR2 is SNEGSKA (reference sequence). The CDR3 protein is CSAFDRPYEQYF. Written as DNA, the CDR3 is TGCAGTGCTTTCGACAGGCCCTACGAGCAGTACTTC.

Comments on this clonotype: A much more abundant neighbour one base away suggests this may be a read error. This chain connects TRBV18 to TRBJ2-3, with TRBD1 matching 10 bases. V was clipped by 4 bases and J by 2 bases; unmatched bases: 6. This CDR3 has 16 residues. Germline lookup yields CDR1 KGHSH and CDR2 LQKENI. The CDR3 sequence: CASSQTGTGDTDTQYF. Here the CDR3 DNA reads TGTGCCAGCTCACAAACAGGGACAGGGGACACAGATACGCAGTATTTT. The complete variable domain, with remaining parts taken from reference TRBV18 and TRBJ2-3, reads NAGVMQNPRHLVRRRGQEARLRCSPMKGHSHVYWYRQLPEEGLKFMVYLQKENIIDESGMPKERFSAEFPKEGPSILRIQQVVRGDSAAYFCASSQTGTGDTDTQYFGPGTRLTVL.

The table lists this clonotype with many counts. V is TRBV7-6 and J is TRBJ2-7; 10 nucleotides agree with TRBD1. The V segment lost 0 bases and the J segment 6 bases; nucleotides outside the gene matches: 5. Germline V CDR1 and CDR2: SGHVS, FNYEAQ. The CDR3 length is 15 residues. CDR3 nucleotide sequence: TGTGCCAGCAGCTTAGCCTCGGACAGGGGGATCGAGCAGTACTTC. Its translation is CASSLASDRGIEQYF.

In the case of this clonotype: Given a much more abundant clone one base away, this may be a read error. In DNA, the CDR3 is TGTGCCAGCAGGTCACAAATTGAGTCTTCCTACGAGCAGCACTTC. Its translation is CASRSQIESSYEQHF. The V gene is TRBV6-2 or TRBV6-3, the J gene TRBJ2-7; D is uncertain. The CDR3 has 15 amino acids. From germline, CDR1 is MNHEY and CDR2 SVGEGT.

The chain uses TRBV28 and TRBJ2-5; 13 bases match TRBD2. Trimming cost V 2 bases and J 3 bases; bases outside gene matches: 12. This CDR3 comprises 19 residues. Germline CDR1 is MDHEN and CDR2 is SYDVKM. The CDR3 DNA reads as TGTGCCAGCAGTTTAGTCGCTGTATCTGGACTAGCGGGAGAAGAGACCCAGTACTTC. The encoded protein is CASSLVAVSGLAGEETQYF.

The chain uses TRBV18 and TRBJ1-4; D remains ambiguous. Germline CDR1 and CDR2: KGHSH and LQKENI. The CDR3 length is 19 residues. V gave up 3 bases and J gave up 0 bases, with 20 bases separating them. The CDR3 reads CASSPPGAGRVTTNEKLFF. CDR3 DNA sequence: TGTGCCAGCTCACCCCCCGGTGCGGGGAGGGTAACAACTAATGAAAAACTGTTTTTT.

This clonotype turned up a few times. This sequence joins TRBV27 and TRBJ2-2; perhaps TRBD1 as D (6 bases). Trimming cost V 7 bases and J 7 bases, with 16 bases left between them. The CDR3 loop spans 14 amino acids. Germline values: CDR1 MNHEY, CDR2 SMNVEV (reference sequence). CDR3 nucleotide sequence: TGTGCCAGCACCAACCAGGGGTCGGGCGGGGAGCTGTTTTTT. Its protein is CASTNQGSGGELFF.

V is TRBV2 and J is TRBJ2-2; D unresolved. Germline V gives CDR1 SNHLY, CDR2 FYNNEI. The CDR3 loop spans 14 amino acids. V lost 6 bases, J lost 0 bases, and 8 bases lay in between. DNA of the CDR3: TGTGCCAGCAGAAACACAGCGAACACCGGGGAGCTGTTTTTT. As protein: CASRNTANTGELFF.

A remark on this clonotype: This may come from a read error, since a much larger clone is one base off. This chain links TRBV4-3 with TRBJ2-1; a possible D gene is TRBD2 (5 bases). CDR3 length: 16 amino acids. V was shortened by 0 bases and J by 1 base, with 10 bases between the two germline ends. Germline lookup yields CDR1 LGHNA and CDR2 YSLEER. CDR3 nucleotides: TGCGCCAGCAGCCAAGAGCGGGCCCTATCCTACAATGAGCAGTTCTTC. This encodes CASSQERALSYNEQFF.

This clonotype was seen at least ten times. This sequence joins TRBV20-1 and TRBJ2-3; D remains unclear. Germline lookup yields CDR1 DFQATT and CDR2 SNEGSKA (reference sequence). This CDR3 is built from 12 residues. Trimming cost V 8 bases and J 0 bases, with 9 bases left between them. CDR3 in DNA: TGCAGTTCTACCCAGAGCACAGATACGCAGTATTTT. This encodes CSSTQSTDTQYF.

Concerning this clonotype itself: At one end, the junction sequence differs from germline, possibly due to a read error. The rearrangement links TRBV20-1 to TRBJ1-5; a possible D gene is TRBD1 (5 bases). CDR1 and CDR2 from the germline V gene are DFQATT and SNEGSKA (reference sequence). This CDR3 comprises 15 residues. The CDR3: CSASSGGDYNEPQHF. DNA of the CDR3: TGCAGTGCCTCTAGCGGGGGGGACTACAATGAGCCCCAGCATTTT.

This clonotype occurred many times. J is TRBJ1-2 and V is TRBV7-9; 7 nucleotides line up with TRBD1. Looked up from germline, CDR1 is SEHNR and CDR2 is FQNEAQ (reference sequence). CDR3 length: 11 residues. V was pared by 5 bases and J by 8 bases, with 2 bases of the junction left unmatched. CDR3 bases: TGTGCCAGCAGCGCACAGGGGGGCTACACCTTC. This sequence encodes CASSAQGGYTF.

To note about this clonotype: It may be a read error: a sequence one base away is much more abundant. CDR3 amino acids: CASSFGAGGKKLFF. CDR3 coding DNA: TGTGCCAGCAGCTTCGGGGCAGGGGGGAAAAAACTGTTTTTT. The rearrangement joins TRBV5-5 to TRBJ1-4; 7 bases match TRBD1. CDR1 and CDR2 (germline): SGHKS, YYEKEE (reference sequence). The CDR3 totals 14 residues. V shed 2 bases and J 9 bases; nucleotides not matched to a gene: 7.

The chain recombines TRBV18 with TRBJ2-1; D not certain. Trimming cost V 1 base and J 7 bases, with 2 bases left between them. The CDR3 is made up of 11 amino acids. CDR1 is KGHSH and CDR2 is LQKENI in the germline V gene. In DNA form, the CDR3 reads TGTGCCAGCTCACCACGGAATGAGCAGTTCTTC. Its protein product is CASSPRNEQFF.

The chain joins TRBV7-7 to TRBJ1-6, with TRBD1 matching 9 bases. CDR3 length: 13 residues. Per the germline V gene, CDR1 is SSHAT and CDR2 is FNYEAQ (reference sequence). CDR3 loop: CARAGTGPSPLHF. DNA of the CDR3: TGTGCTAGAGCCGGGACAGGGCCCTCACCCCTCCACTTT.

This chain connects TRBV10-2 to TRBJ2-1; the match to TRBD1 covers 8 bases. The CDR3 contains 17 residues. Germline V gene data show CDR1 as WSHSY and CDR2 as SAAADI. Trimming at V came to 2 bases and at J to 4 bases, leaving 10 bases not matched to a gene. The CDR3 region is CASSEAPGTGLYNEQFF. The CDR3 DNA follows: TGCGCCAGCAGTGAGGCTCCCGGGACAGGTCTTTACAATGAGCAGTTCTTC.

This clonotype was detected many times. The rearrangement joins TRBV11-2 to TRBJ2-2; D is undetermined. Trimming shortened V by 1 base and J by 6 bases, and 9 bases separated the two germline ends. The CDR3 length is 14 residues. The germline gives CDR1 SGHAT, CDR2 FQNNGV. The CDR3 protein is CASSLVWTSGELFF. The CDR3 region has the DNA TGTGCCAGCAGCTTAGTTTGGACGTCCGGGGAGCTGTTTTTT.

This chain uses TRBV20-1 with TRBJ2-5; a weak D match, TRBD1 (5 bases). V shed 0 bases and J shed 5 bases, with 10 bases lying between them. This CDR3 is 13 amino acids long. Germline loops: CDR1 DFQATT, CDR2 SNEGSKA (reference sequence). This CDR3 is CSARDQSGETQYF. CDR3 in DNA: TGCAGTGCTAGAGATCAGTCAGGGGAGACCCAGTACTTC.

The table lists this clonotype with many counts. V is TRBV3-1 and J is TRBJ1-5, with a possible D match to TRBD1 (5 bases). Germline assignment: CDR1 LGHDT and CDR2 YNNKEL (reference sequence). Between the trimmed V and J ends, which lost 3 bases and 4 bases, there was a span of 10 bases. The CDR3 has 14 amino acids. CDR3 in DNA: TGTGCCAGCAGCCAGGGGACGCTAAATCAGCCCCAGCATTTT. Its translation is CASSQGTLNQPQHF. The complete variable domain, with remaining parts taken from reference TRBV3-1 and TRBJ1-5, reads DTAVSQTPKYLVTQMGNDKSIKCEQNLGHDTMYWYKQDSKKFLKIMFSYNNKELIINETVPNRFSPKSPDKAHLNLHINSLELGDSAVYFCASSQGTLNQPQHFGDGTRLSIL.

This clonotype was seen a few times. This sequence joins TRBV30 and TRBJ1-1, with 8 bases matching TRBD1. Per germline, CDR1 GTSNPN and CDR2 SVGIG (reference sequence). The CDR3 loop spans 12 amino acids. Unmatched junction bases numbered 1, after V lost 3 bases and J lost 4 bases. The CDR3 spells CAWSTGGTEAFF. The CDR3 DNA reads TGTGCCTGGAGCACAGGGGGCACTGAAGCTTTCTTT.

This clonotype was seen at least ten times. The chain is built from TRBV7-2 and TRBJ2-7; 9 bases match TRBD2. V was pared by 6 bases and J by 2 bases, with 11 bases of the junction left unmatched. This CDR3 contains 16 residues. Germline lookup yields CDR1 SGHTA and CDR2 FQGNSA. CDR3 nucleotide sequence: TGTGCCAGCAGATCCGATAGCGGGAGACGGCCCTACGAGCAGTACTTC. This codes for CASRSDSGRRPYEQYF.

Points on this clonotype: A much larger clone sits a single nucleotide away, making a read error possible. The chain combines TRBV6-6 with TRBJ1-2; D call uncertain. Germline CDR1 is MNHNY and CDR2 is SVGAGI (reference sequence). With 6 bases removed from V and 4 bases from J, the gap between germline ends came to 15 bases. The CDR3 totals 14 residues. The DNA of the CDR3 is TGTGCCAGCAGACACGGGCAGGACCCCTATGGCTACACCTTC. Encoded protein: CASRHGQDPYGYTF.

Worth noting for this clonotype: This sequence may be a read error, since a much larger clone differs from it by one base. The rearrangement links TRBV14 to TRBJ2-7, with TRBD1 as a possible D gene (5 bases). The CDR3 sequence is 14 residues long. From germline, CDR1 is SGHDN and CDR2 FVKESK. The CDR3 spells CASSQGQFSYEQSF. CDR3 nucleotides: TGTGCCAGCAGCCAAGGACAGTTTTCCTACGAGCAGTCCTTC.

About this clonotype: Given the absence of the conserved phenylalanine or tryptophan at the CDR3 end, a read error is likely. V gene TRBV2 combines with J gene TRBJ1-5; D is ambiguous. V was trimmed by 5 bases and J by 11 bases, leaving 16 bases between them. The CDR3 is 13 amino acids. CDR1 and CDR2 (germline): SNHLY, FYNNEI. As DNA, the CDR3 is TGTGCCAGCAGTCCTCCGAACCTTTTGGCCCAGCATTCT. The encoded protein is CASSPPNLLAQHS.

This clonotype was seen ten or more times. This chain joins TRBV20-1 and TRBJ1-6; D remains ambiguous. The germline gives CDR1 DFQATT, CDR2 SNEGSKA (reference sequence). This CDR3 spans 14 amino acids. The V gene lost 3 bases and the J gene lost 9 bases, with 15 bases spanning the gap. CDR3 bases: TGCAGTGCTAGGGAAGGGTCCTTAGTTTCACCCCTCCACTTT. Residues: CSAREGSLVSPLHF.